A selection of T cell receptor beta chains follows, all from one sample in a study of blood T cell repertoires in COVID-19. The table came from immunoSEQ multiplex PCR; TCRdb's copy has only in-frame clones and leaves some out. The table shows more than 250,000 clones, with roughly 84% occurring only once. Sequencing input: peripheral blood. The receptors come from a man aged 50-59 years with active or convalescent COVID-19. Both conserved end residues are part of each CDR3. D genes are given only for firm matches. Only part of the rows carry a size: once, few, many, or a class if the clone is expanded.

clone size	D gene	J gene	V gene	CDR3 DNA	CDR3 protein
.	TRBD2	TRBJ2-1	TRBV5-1	TGCGCCAGCAGCCTAGCGGGGCCTTTGGATGAGCAGTTCTTC	CASSLAGPLDEQFF
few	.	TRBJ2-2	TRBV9	TGTGCCAGCAGTACTGCAGGGTTCACCGGGGAGCTGTTTTTT	CASSTAGFTGELFF
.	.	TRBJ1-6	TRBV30	TGTGCCTGGAGTGCCCCCGACTCCCGAAGGTCACCCCTCCACTTT	CAWSAPDSRRSPLHF
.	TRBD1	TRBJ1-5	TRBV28	TGTGCCAGCAGTTACGTGGGAGAGACAGGGTCCTGGGAGCCCCAGCATTTT	CASSYVGETGSWEPQHF
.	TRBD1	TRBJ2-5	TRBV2	TGTGCCAGCAGAGCCGGGACAGGGAGCGAGACCCAGTACTTC	CASRAGTGSETQYF
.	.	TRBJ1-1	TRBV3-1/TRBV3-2	TGTGCCAGCAGCCAGGGCAGAGGGAGTGAAGCTTTCTTT	CASSQGRGSEAFF
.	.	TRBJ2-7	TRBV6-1	TGTGCCAGCAGTGATCGCCTCGGGGTAGTGTCCTACGAGCAGTACTTC	CASSDRLGVVSYEQYF
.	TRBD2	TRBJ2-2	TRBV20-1	TGCAGTGCTAGTGGTCCTAGCGGGGGGTCGAACACCGGGGAGCTGTTTTTT	CSASGPSGGSNTGELFF
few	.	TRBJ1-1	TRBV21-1	TGTGCCAGCAGGACCCTCCGGGGTAGGGCTTTCTTT	CASRTLRGRAFF
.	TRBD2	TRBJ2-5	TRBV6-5	TGTGCCAGCACCAAACTAGCGGGCTCAAGGGAGACCCAGTACTTC	CASTKLAGSRETQYF
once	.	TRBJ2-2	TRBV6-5	TGTGCCAGCAGTAAGGGGGGGACTGGGGAGCTGTTTTTT	CASSKGGTGELFF
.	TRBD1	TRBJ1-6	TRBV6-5	TGTGCCAGCAGTTACTCTTTGACAGGGTGGGGTTCACCCCTCCACTTT	CASSYSLTGWGSPLHF
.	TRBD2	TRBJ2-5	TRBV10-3	TGTGCCATCAGCCGGGGGGGGGAGACCCAGTACTTC	CAISRGGETQYF
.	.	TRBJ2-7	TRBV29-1	TGCAGCGGGGGGACCGGGGTCGAGCAGTACTTC	CSGGTGVEQYF
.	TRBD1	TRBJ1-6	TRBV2	TGTGCCAGCAGTGAACAGGGGGTTAATTCACCCCTCCACTTT	CASSEQGVNSPLHF
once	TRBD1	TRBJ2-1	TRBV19	TGTGCCAGTAGTATCCAGGGGGCGAGGAATGAGCAGTTCTTC	CASSIQGARNEQFF
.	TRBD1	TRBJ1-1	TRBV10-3	TGTGCCATCAGGGAGGGGGCTCACACTGAAGCTTTCTTT	CAIREGAHTEAFF
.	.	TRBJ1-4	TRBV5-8	TGTGCCAGCAGCTGGGGGGGGGCCGGTAATGAAAAACTGTTTTTT	CASSWGGAGNEKLFF
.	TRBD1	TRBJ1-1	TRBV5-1	TGCGCCAGCAGCTTGGCGGCAGGGGGCATGAACACTGAAGCTTTCTTT	CASSLAAGGMNTEAFF
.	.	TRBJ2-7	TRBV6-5	TGTGCCAGCAGCTTTATGGAGGGAAACTCCTACGAGCAGTACTTC	CASSFMEGNSYEQYF
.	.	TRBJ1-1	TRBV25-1	TGTGCCAGCAGTGAATTCCGGGGACTTAACACTGAAGCTTTCTTT	CASSEFRGLNTEAFF
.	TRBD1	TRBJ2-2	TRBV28	TGTGCCACACGACCAGGGGGGAACACCGGGGAGCTGTTTTTT	CATRPGGNTGELFF
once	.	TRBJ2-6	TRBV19	TGTGCCAGTAGTATCAGGGGTTCTGGGGCCAACGTCCTGACTTTC	CASSIRGSGANVLTF
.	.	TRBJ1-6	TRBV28	TGTGCCAGCAGTCCTTATCAGGGTTATTCACCCCTCCACTTT	CASSPYQGYSPLHF
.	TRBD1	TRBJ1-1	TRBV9	TGTGCCAGCTCCCAAACAGGGGGGTATGGCACTGAAGCTTTCTTT	CASSQTGGYGTEAFF
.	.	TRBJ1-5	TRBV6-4	TGTGCCACCCCGAGCGATCAGCCCCAGCATTTT	CATPSDQPQHF
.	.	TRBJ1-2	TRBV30	TGTGCCTGGAGCGCCGGGGGAGTCTATGGCTACACCTTC	CAWSAGGVYGYTF